Listed here are 21 T cell receptor beta chains from one sample, sequenced in a study of metastatic and nonmetastatic thyroid tumors. All patients reached thyroid surgery having received no treatment beforehand. MiXCR re-clonotyped the PCR reads for TCRdb. The table has almost 70,000 clones, 13% to 15% seen once; the top ten hold over 6.5%. Sequenced material: blood. The receptors here all came from a male donor with papillary thyroid cancer or a benign thyroid nodule (not recorded which). Some clones in this sample may be carry-over from other donors' samples.

This clone was recorded a few times. A much more abundant neighbour one base away suggests this may be a read error. The V and J genes are TRBV12-5 and TRBJ2-5; no firm D call. Per the germline V gene, CDR1 is LGHNT and CDR2 is FRNRAP. The CDR3 loop spans 14 amino acids. V was pared by 4 bases and J by 4 bases, with 13 bases between. The CDR3 DNA follows: TGTGCTAGTGGTTCATCAGAGAGGTTAGAGACCCAGTACTTC. It encodes CASGSSERLETQYF. The full variable domain, in which reference TRBV12-5 and TRBJ2-5 provide the parts outside the CDR3, is DARVTQTPRHKVTEMGQEVTMRCQPILGHNTVFWYRQTMMQGLELLAYFRNRAPLDDSGMPKDRFSAEMPDATLATLKIQPSEPRDSAVYFCASGSSERLETQYFGPGTRLLVL.

The chain recombines TRBV5-1 with TRBJ2-1; 7 positions match TRBD2. The CDR3 loop spans 18 amino acids. J gave up 2 bases and V 1 base, and 12 bases lay outside the gene matches. Per the germline V gene, CDR1 is SGHRS and CDR2 is YFSETQ. As DNA, the CDR3 is TGCGCCAGCAGCTTGTTGACTAGCCGGAGGCGGGCCTACAATGAGCAGTTCTTC. Amino acid sequence: CASSLLTSRRRAYNEQFF.

This clone was observed a few times. The rearrangement links TRBV6-1 to TRBJ2-7; D possibly corresponds to TRBD1 (6 bases). Germline V gene data show CDR1 as MNHNS and CDR2 as SASEGT. This CDR3 has 16 residues. V was trimmed by 2 bases and J by 2 bases, leaving 16 bases between them. CDR3 coding DNA: TGTGCCAGCAGTGAATATGGGGCAGGGGACCCCTACGAGCAGTACTTC. It encodes CASSEYGAGDPYEQYF.

There are many counts of this clone. One base away lies a much larger clone, so this may be a sequencing read error. The chain combines TRBV12-3 or TRBV12-4 with TRBJ1-1; 7 nucleotides match TRBD1. The CDR3 is 13 amino acids. Trimming removed 7 bases from V and 7 bases from J; junction bases left unmatched: 9. Written as DNA, the CDR3 is TGTGCCAGCATCCTAGGGGGCGCCGGTGAAGCTTTCTTT. Its translation is CASILGGAGEAFF.

This clone was picked up a small number of times. One end of the junction is discordant with germline, which a read error may explain. This chain links TRBV12-3 or TRBV12-4 with TRBJ1-2; a weak D match, TRBD1 (5 bases). The length of the CDR3 is 15 residues. CDR3 coding DNA: TGTGCCAGCATTTTATGCATTAGGGGTAGGGATGGCTACACCTTC. It yields the protein CASILCIRGRDGYTF.

There are a few counts of this clone. The chain is built from TRBV6-1 and TRBJ2-7; D is undetermined. The CDR3 covers 14 residues. Germline CDR1 is MNHNS and CDR2 is SASEGT. CDR3 in DNA: TGTGCCAGCAGTGAATGGCAGGTGGACGACGATCAGTACGTC. Translated, it gives CASSEWQVDDDQYV.

This clone has only a few counts. This chain links TRBV20-1 with TRBJ1-1; TRBD1 agrees at 12 bases. The CDR3 sequence is 14 residues long. Germline V gives CDR1 DFQATT, CDR2 SNEGSKA (reference sequence). The ends lost 3 bases at V and 4 bases at J; junction bases unmatched: 3. The CDR3 bases are TGCAGTGCTAGCGGGACAGGGGGCGTCACTGAAGCTTTCTTT. Translated: CSASGTGGVTEAFF.

This clone was counted at least ten times. The chain joins TRBV10-3 to TRBJ2-7; a possible D gene is TRBD1 (5 bases). With 1 base removed from V and 6 bases from J, the gap between germline ends came to 10 bases. The CDR3 is made up of 13 amino acids. Germline assignment: CDR1 ENHRY and CDR2 SYGVKD. The CDR3 sequence: CAISELWTSEQYV. The CDR3 DNA reads TGTGCCATCAGTGAGTTGTGGACAAGCGAGCAGTACGTC.

This clone occurred many times. The genes are TRBV7-9 and TRBJ1-2; no reliable D call. Germline V CDR1 and CDR2: SEHNR, FQNEAQ (reference sequence). Trimming shortened V by 0 bases and J by 8 bases, and 13 bases separated the two germline ends. The CDR3 runs 14 residues. DNA for the CDR3: TGTGCCAGCAGCTTAGCGGTCACAGATGGGGGCTACACCTTC. Translating it yields CASSLAVTDGGYTF.

Only a few counts were recorded for this clone. This chain connects TRBV6-1 to TRBJ1-1; TRBD1 is a possible D gene (6 bases). This CDR3 comprises 14 residues. Per the germline V gene, CDR1 is MNHNS and CDR2 is SASEGT. V was cut by 3 bases and J by 6 bases, with 14 bases left in between. CDR3 DNA: TGTGCCAGCAGTGATATAGGGGGTCTCTCTGAAGCTTTCTTT. It specifies CASSDIGGLSEAFF.

This clone was seen only a few times. At one end, the junction sequence differs from germline, possibly due to a read error. J is TRBJ1-1 and V is TRBV6-2 or TRBV6-3; a possible D gene is TRBD1 (5 bases). Per the germline V gene, CDR1 is MNHEY and CDR2 is SVGEGT. This CDR3 has 14 amino acids. The CDR3 spells CASRPTVRTTESFF. As DNA, the CDR3 is TGTGCCAGCAGGCCGACAGTGAGGACCACTGAATCTTTCTTT.

In this sample, this clone turned up many times. V gene TRBV18 combines with J gene TRBJ2-3; 10 bases agree with TRBD2. V trimming: 5 bases; J trimming: 2 bases; junction bases outside the gene matches: 13. The germline V gene has CDR1 KGHSH and CDR2 LQKENI. CDR3 length: 18 residues. CDR3 nucleotides: TGTGCCAGCTCATCGGAGGGACTAGCGTCCCAAAACACAGATACGCAGTATTTT. Its protein product is CASSSEGLASQNTDTQYF.

This clone was recorded at least ten times. The genes are TRBV9 and TRBJ1-3; D perhaps matches TRBD1 (5 bases). The CDR3 spans 16 residues. Trimming took 0 bases from V and 0 from J, leaving 10 bases between them. Germline V gene data show CDR1 as SGDLS and CDR2 as YYNGEE. CDR3 sequence (DNA): TGTGCCAGCAGCGTAGGCAGGGAGAGCTCTGGAAACACCATATATTTT. Protein sequence: CASSVGRESSGNTIYF.

This clone occurred many times. The chain joins TRBV6-1 to TRBJ1-5, with unresolved D. The CDR3 has 18 amino acids. Germline CDR1 reads MNHNS; CDR2 reads SASEGT. V lost 2 bases to trimming and J lost 0 bases, with 17 bases between them. For the CDR3, the DNA is TGTGCCAGCAGTGAATTTGTAGTTGGTACAGATAGCAATCAGCCCCAGCATTTT. It encodes CASSEFVVGTDSNQPQHF.

The sample holds many counts of this clone. The rearrangement links TRBV20-1 to TRBJ2-2; 8 bases are a match to TRBD2. The CDR3 covers 15 residues. J was trimmed by 4 bases and V by 4 bases; bases with no gene match: 8. Germline V gene sequence: CDR1 DFQATT, CDR2 SNEGSKA (reference sequence). The CDR3 loop is CSANSGTDGTGELFF. The CDR3 nucleotides are TGCAGTGCTAATAGCGGGACTGACGGCACCGGGGAGCTGTTTTTT.

This clone was seen many times. The sample has other DNA sequences that encode this CDR3 too. The chain employs TRBV28 and TRBJ2-7, with D perhaps being TRBD1 or TRBD2 (5 bases each). Trimming cost V 2 bases and J 0 bases, with 11 bases left between them. Germline assignment: CDR1 MDHEN and CDR2 SYDVKM. The CDR3 is 15 residues long. CDR3 in amino acids: CASSLRGPSSYEQYV. The CDR3 bases are TGTGCCAGCAGTTTACGGGGCCCTAGCTCCTACGAGCAGTACGTC.

Turning to this clone: A read error may be the cause here, since a much bigger clone is one base away. The chain links TRBV2 to TRBJ2-7; TRBD1 agrees at 8 bases. Trimming cost V 5 bases and J 4 bases; bases outside gene matches: 16. CDR3 length equals 17 residues. Germline V gene lookup returns CDR1 SNHLY and CDR2 FYNNEI. The CDR3 DNA reads TGTGCCAGCAGTCAGGGGTCAGGGGGCTTCACGGTGTACGAGCAGTACTTC. It yields the protein CASSQGSGGFTVYEQYF.

This clone came up many times. The V and J genes are TRBV9 and TRBJ2-2; a possible D gene is TRBD1 (6 bases). V lost 0 bases and J lost 3, with 9 bases in between. Looked up from germline, CDR1 is SGDLS and CDR2 is YYNGEE. CDR3 length: 15 amino acids. The CDR3 DNA reads TGTGCCAGCAGCGTAGCCAGGGGTTACACCGGGGAGCTGTTTTTT. It codes for CASSVARGYTGELFF.

This clone was observed many times. The CDR3 region is CASSSTGTTAQFF. The CDR3 DNA sequence: TGTGCCAGCAGCTCTACCGGGACTACGGCCCAGTTCTTC. V gene TRBV7-2 combines with J gene TRBJ2-1, with 7 bases identical to TRBD2. J was trimmed by 13 bases and V by 4 bases; bases with no gene match: 10. CDR1 SGHTA and CDR2 FQGNSA come from the germline V gene. CDR3 length equals 13 residues.

This clone was recorded at least ten times. This chain connects TRBV11-3 to TRBJ2-3; 9 bases are shared with TRBD1. The germline V gene has CDR1 SGHNT and CDR2 YENEEA. The CDR3 is 16 amino acids. Trimming cost V 5 bases and J 4 bases; bases outside gene matches: 10. CDR3 nucleotides: TGTGCCAGCAGCGGAGAGGGGGACAGGGTCTCAGATACGCAGTATTTT. Amino acids: CASSGEGDRVSDTQYF.

This chain uses TRBV11-2 with TRBJ1-6; D is unresolved. The V end lost 1 base, the J end lost 5 bases, and 9 bases lay between the germline ends. The length of the CDR3 is 15 residues. Germline V gene data show CDR1 as SGHAT and CDR2 as FQNNGV. CDR3 coding DNA: TGTGCCAGCAGCTTAGTATTTTCGGATAATTCACCCCTCCACTTT. Translating gives CASSLVFSDNSPLHF.